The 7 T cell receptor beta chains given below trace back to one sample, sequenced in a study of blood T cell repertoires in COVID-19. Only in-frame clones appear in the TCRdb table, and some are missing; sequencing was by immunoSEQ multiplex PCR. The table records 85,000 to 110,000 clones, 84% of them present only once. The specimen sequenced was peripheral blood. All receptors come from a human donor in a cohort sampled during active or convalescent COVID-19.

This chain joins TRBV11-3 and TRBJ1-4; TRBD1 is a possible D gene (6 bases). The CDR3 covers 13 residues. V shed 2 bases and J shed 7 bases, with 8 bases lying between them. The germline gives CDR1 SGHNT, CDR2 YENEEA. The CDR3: CASSLRTAEKLFF. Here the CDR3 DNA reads TGTGCCAGCAGCTTAAGGACAGCTGAAAAACTGTTTTTT.

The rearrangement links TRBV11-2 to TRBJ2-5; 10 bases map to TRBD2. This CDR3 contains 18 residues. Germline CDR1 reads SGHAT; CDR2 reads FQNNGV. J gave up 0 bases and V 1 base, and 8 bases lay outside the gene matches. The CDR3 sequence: CASSLGLAGDRYQETQYF. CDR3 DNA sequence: TGTGCCAGCAGCTTAGGTCTAGCGGGGGACCGGTACCAAGAGACCCAGTACTTC.

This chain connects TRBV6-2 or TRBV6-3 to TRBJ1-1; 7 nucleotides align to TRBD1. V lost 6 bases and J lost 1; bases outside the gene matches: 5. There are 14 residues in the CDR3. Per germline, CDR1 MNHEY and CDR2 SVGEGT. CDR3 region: CASSPTGTNTEAFF. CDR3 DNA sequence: TGTGCCAGCAGCCCGACAGGGACGAACACTGAAGCTTTCTTT.

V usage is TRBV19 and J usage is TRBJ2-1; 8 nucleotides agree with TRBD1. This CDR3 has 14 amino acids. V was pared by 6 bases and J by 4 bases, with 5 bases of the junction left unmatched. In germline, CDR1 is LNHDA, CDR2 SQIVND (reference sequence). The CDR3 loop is CASRDRARYNEQFF. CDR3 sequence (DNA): TGTGCCAGTAGGGACAGGGCGCGTTACAATGAGCAGTTCTTC.

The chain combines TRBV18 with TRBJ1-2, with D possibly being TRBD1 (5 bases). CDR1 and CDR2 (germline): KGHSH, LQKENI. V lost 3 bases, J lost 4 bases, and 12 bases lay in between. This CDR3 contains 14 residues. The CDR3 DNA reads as TGTGCCAGCTCACCTGATCGGGGGGTCTATGGCTACACCTTC. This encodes CASSPDRGVYGYTF.

CDR3 in amino acids: CASLTTDYSNQPQHF. CDR3 in DNA: TGTGCCAGTCTGACGACAGATTATAGCAATCAGCCCCAGCATTTT. The chain combines TRBV19 with TRBJ1-5; D possibly corresponds to TRBD1 (5 bases). The V gene's germline CDR1 is LNHDA and CDR2 SQIVND (reference sequence). V lost 8 bases and J 0 bases, leaving 14 bases between the germline ends. CDR3 length: 15 amino acids.

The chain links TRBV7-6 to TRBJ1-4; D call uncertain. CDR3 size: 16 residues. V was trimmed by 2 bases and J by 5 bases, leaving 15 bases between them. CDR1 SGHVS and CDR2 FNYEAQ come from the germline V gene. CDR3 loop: CASSLTALKLNEKLFF. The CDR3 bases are TGTGCCAGCAGCTTAACGGCCCTGAAACTAAATGAAAAACTGTTTTTT.